This passage covers 17 T cell receptor beta chains from one sample sequenced in a study of shared clonotypes between healthy human individuals. Assay used: immunoSEQ multiplex PCR; TCRdb lists only in-frame clones, some missing. Here the sample spans about 1.4 million clones, roughly 96% being singletons. Sequencing was carried out using naive CD4+ T cells sorted from blood. Noted subset: CD45RA+ positively selected. The receptors derive from a man aged 25-45 years in good health.

This clone was seen only once. This chain connects TRBV7-3 to TRBJ2-2; the match to TRBD2 covers 9 bases. CDR3 length: 16 amino acids. Trimming removed 3 bases from V and 0 bases from J; junction bases left unmatched: 2. Germline CDR1 SGHTA, CDR2 FQGTGA. CDR3 amino acids: CASSFAGGSNTGELFF. The DNA of the CDR3 is TGTGCCAGCAGCTTCGCGGGAGGGTCGAACACCGGGGAGCTGTTTTTT.

The gene calls are TRBV27 and TRBJ2-3; no reliable D call. Trimming stripped 6 bases from V and 0 bases from J, with 7 bases between. This CDR3 has 13 amino acids. Germline V gene data show CDR1 as MNHEY and CDR2 as SMNVEV (reference sequence). CDR3 amino acids: CASRSYSTDTQYF. CDR3 sequence (DNA): TGTGCCAGCAGATCGTATAGCACAGATACGCAGTATTTT.

CDR3 bases: TGTGCCAGCAGTCCAACTGGACGGGGAGATACGCAGTATTTT. Translation: CASSPTGRGDTQYF. This chain links TRBV27 with TRBJ2-3; possible D gene TRBD2, 5 bases. V lost 5 bases and J lost 5, with 14 bases in between. Germline V gives CDR1 MNHEY, CDR2 SMNVEV (reference sequence). The length of the CDR3 is 14 residues.

A remark on this clone: Other DNA sequences in the sample encode the same CDR3. The chain employs TRBV5-4 and TRBJ2-1; 9 positions match TRBD2. Germline V CDR1 and CDR2: SGHNT, YYREEE (reference sequence). The J segment lost 6 bases and the V segment lost 5 bases, leaving 9 bases of the junction unmatched. The CDR3 has 15 amino acids. The CDR3 DNA follows: TGTGCCAGCAGTTTACCGGGACTAGCAGGCAATGAGCAGTTCTTC. The encoded protein is CASSLPGLAGNEQFF.

The chain carries TRBV7-2 and TRBJ1-2; D might be TRBD1 (5 bases). This CDR3 is built from 14 residues. V shed 1 base and J shed 5 bases, with 11 bases lying between them. Per the germline V gene, CDR1 is SGHTA and CDR2 is FQGNSA. Here the CDR3 reads CASSLDARGYGYTF. The CDR3 region has the DNA TGTGCCAGCAGCTTAGACGCTCGGGGGTATGGCTACACCTTC.

The chain carries TRBV10-1 and TRBJ2-1; 7 bases map to TRBD1. The J segment lost 5 bases and the V segment lost 6 bases, leaving 7 bases of the junction unmatched. CDR1 is WNHNN and CDR2 is SYGVQD in the germline V gene (reference sequence). The CDR3 is made up of 14 amino acids. The CDR3 sequence is CASSAWGTDNEQFF. The CDR3 DNA sequence: TGCGCCAGCAGCGCCTGGGGGACAGACAATGAGCAGTTCTTC.

This chain joins TRBV7-2 and TRBJ2-2; D gene uncertain. The V gene lost 3 bases and the J gene lost 2 bases, with 7 bases spanning the gap. This CDR3 comprises 14 residues. Germline values: CDR1 SGHTA, CDR2 FQGNSA. The CDR3 protein is CASSFLTNTGELFF. In nucleotides, the CDR3 is TGTGCCAGCAGCTTTCTTACCAACACCGGGGAGCTGTTTTTT.

About this clone: A read error may account for a junction end that differs from germline. The chain links TRBV7-7 to TRBJ2-3; 9 bases match TRBD2. The CDR3 consists of 15 residues. Germline CDR1 and CDR2: SSHAT and FNYEAQ (reference sequence). This chain's CDR3 is CASSSGLAGTDTQYF. In DNA, the CDR3 is TGTGCTAGCAGCTCGGGACTAGCCGGAACAGATACGCAGTATTTT.

The chain combines TRBV6-5 with TRBJ2-2; 7 bases agree with TRBD2. The CDR3 covers 14 residues. Trimming removed 11 bases from V and 4 bases from J; junction bases left unmatched: 10. CDR1 is MNHEY, CDR2 SVGAGI, per germline. CDR3 DNA sequence: TGTGCCGCCAAGCGGGAACGCGTCACCGGGGAGCTGTTTTTT. Translated: CAAKRERVTGELFF.

DNA for the CDR3: TGTGCCACCAGCAGGGCAGGCGTTTTGGAGACCCAGTACTTC. It specifies CATSRAGVLETQYF. The chain carries TRBV15 and TRBJ2-5, with no clear D. Trimming stripped 3 bases from V and 5 bases from J, with 13 bases between. This CDR3 has 14 residues. Germline V gene data show CDR1 as LNHNV and CDR2 as YYDKDF (reference sequence).

The chain is built from TRBV6-5 and TRBJ2-5, with TRBD1 identical over 7 bases. J gave up 4 bases and V 2 bases, and 1 base lay outside the gene matches. This CDR3 region has 13 residues. Germline CDR1 MNHEY, CDR2 SVGAGI. The CDR3 DNA follows: TGTGCCAGCAGTTACAACAGGGGAGAGACCCAGTACTTC. This sequence encodes CASSYNRGETQYF.

The J gene is TRBJ1-5, the V gene TRBV11-2, with D perhaps matching TRBD1 (6 bases). The germline gives CDR1 SGHAT, CDR2 FQNNGV. The V end lost 5 bases, the J end lost 1 base, and 18 bases lay between the germline ends. This CDR3 region has 17 residues. This CDR3 reads CASSTSQGSASNQPQHF. CDR3 coding DNA: TGTGCCAGCAGCACCTCACAGGGATCCGCGAGCAATCAGCCCCAGCATTTT.

V is TRBV9 and J is TRBJ1-2, with 7 nucleotides matching TRBD1. CDR1 is SGDLS, CDR2 YYNGEE, per germline. The junction had 6 bases not matched to a gene; V was cut back by 3 bases and J by 7 bases. The CDR3 is 13 amino acids. The CDR3 sequence is CASSATGRSGYTF. DNA for the CDR3: TGTGCCAGCAGCGCGACAGGGAGAAGTGGCTACACCTTC.

The J gene is TRBJ1-4, the V gene TRBV2, with 8 bases matching TRBD1. The CDR3 length is 12 residues. J was trimmed by 6 bases and V by 6 bases; bases with no gene match: 0. In germline, CDR1 is SNHLY, CDR2 FYNNEI. The CDR3 spells CASRGQDEKLFF. The CDR3 DNA reads as TGTGCCAGCAGGGGACAGGATGAAAAACTGTTTTTT.

This clone was counted once. This chain uses TRBV29-1 with TRBJ2-1; D unclear. Germline V lookup: CDR1 SQVTM, CDR2 ANQGSEA. V was shortened by 5 bases and J by 0 bases, with 11 bases between the two germline ends. The CDR3 covers 14 residues. The CDR3 DNA reads TGCAGCGTTAGGGAAATGAGCTCCTACAATGAGCAGTTCTTC. Translated: CSVREMSSYNEQFF.

The chain carries TRBV5-1 and TRBJ2-1; TRBD1 matches at 10 bases. The germline gives CDR1 SGHRS, CDR2 YFSETQ. The ends lost 2 bases at V and 8 bases at J; junction bases unmatched: 4. The CDR3 runs to 14 residues. The CDR3 loop is CASSLGQGGHEQFF. In nucleotides, the CDR3 is TGCGCCAGCAGCTTAGGACAGGGGGGGCATGAGCAGTTCTTC.

For this clone: This specimen includes other DNA sequences encoding the same CDR3. This sequence joins TRBV11-2 and TRBJ2-5; 9 nucleotides agree with TRBD1. The CDR3 runs 13 residues. After removal of 3 bases from V and 5 bases from J, the junction contained 1 base not matched to a gene. Per the germline V gene, CDR1 is SGHAT and CDR2 is FQNNGV. This chain's CDR3 is CASSFGTGETQYF. The CDR3 coding sequence is TGTGCCAGCAGCTTCGGGACAGGGGAGACCCAGTACTTC.